This entry describes one T cell receptor beta chain. Generated by immunoSEQ multiplex PCR, the TCRdb table keeps only in-frame clones and is missing some. The data contain millions of clones, about 94% of them seen just once; the ten biggest clones take up roughly 1%. The sample is drawn from a study of shared clonotypes between healthy human individuals. Naive CD8 isolation took CD45RO-negative cells positively selected for CCR7 and excluded terminally differentiated effector memory CD45RA+ cells. There are 16 residues in the CDR3. The germline gives CDR1 MNHNS, CDR2 SASEGT. V was trimmed by 3 bases and J by 5 bases, leaving 17 bases between them.

V usage is TRBV6-1 and J usage is TRBJ1-5; D is possibly TRBD1 (5 bases). This receptor was taken from a man aged 18 to 29 in good health. The sequenced sample consisted of naive CD8+ T cells sorted from blood. The CDR3 bases are TGTGCCAGCAGTGAGGTGGTTTGGGACGCGGATCAGCCCCAGCATTTT. Translating gives CASSEVVWDADQPQHF.